This section outlines one T cell receptor (beta chain) sequence together with its context. Its antigen is unknown. The sample is drawn from a study of cytomegalovirus exposure and HLA in healthy donors. Study-wide results and caveats: Presence/absence analyses treated sequencing depth as roughly uniform across donors. Later on, a genetic analysis was performed. It linked a missense variant in DCLRE1C with V- and J-gene trimming of TCR beta.

PCR used 60 Vbeta primers and 13 Jbeta primers. The protocol was immunoSEQ multiplex PCR, while the TCRdb copy is restricted to in-frame clones and leaves out a portion. The sample has about 67,000 clones; roughly nine tenths are singletons. The V gene lost 6 bases and the J gene lost 3 bases, with 11 bases spanning the gap. The CDR3 loop spans 14 amino acids. Germline V gives CDR1 SNHLY, CDR2 FYNNEI. The clonotype was recovered from a woman under 40 in good health and CMV-seropositive. The chain couples TRBV2 to TRBJ2-2; D perhaps matches TRBD1 (5 bases). Material: PBMCs. Here the CDR3 reads CASRGLVDTGELFF. DNA of the CDR3: TGTGCCAGCAGGGGGCTGGTGGACACCGGGGAGCTGTTTTTT.